A selection of T cell receptor beta chains follows, all from one sample in a study of spatial heterogeneity in lung cancer. MiXCR was run by TCRdb on the 5' RACE reads, yielding one entry per CDR3 protein. Of about 120,000 distinct CDR3 sequences in the sample, 10% to 15% are singletons; the top ten hold 16%. The sample here was PBMCs, taken at follow-up. The receptors shown here come from a male donor with early-stage non-small cell lung cancer. Each CDR3 is given with its conserved first and last residue. The order of the fields is J gene, D gene, clone size, V gene, CDR3 protein, CDR3 DNA. D genes are given only for firm matches. Clone sizes are given selectively: once, few, many, or a class where the clone is expanded.

J gene: TRBJ1-2; D gene: NA; clone size: few; V gene: TRBV6-5; CDR3 protein: CASSYGGGSSYGYTF; CDR3 DNA: TGTGCCAGCAGTTACGGGGGGGGCAGCAGCTATGGCTACACCTTC
J gene: TRBJ2-7; D gene: NA; clone size: NA; V gene: TRBV5-1; CDR3 protein: CASSVTGARNEQYF; CDR3 DNA: TGCGCCAGCAGCGTAACCGGGGCTCGGAACGAGCAGTACTTC
J gene: TRBJ2-7; D gene: TRBD2; clone size: many; V gene: TRBV5-1; CDR3 protein: CASSWRLAGGPFSYEQYF; CDR3 DNA: TGCGCCAGCAGCTGGCGACTAGCGGGGGGTCCTTTCTCCTACGAGCAGTACTTC
J gene: TRBJ1-1; D gene: TRBD1; clone size: few; V gene: TRBV10-2; CDR3 protein: CASSFTGVNTEAFF; CDR3 DNA: TGCGCCAGCAGTTTTACAGGGGTAAACACTGAAGCTTTCTTT
J gene: TRBJ1-5; D gene: NA; clone size: many; V gene: TRBV6-1; CDR3 protein: CASSARFTQPQHF; CDR3 DNA: TGTGCCAGCAGTGCCCGGTTCACGCAGCCCCAGCATTTT
J gene: TRBJ2-7; D gene: TRBD1; clone size: many; V gene: TRBV4-3; CDR3 protein: CASSHRDRDYEQYF; CDR3 DNA: TGCGCCAGCAGCCATCGGGACAGGGATTACGAGCAGTACTTC
J gene: TRBJ2-1; D gene: TRBD2; clone size: NA; V gene: TRBV20-1; CDR3 protein: CSARAERGGWNNEQFF; CDR3 DNA: TGCAGTGCTAGAGCGGAGCGGGGGGGGTGGAACAATGAGCAGTTCTTC
J gene: TRBJ2-1; D gene: TRBD2; clone size: many; V gene: TRBV7-2; CDR3 protein: CASSLGLAGGRNEQFF; CDR3 DNA: TGTGCCAGCAGCCTCGGACTAGCGGGGGGTCGAAATGAGCAGTTCTTC
J gene: TRBJ2-5; D gene: NA; clone size: many; V gene: TRBV10-1; CDR3 protein: CASSSSLGLETQYF; CDR3 DNA: TGCGCCAGCAGTTCGTCGTTGGGGCTGGAGACCCAGTACTTC
J gene: TRBJ2-5; D gene: NA; clone size: NA; V gene: TRBV7-3; CDR3 protein: CASSFSGSLRETQYF; CDR3 DNA: TGTGCCAGCAGCTTCTCCGGGTCCCTCAGGGAGACCCAGTACTTC
J gene: TRBJ2-1; D gene: NA; clone size: few; V gene: TRBV4-2; CDR3 protein: CASSQGDSYNEQFF; CDR3 DNA: TGTGCCAGCAGCCAAGGGGACTCCTACAATGAGCAGTTCTTC
J gene: TRBJ1-1; D gene: TRBD1; clone size: many; V gene: TRBV20-1; CDR3 protein: CSAGTANTEAFF; CDR3 DNA: TGCAGTGCTGGGACAGCGAACACTGAAGCTTTCTTT
J gene: TRBJ2-5; D gene: TRBD2; clone size: NA; V gene: TRBV3-1; CDR3 protein: CASSQDYSVAGGFGETQYF; CDR3 DNA: TGTGCCAGCAGCCAAGATTATTCAGTAGCGGGGGGATTTGGGGAGACCCAGTACTTC
J gene: TRBJ2-7; D gene: TRBD1; clone size: many; V gene: TRBV10-3; CDR3 protein: CAISEGTGREQYF; CDR3 DNA: TGTGCCATCAGTGAGGGGACAGGGAGGGAGCAGTACTTC
J gene: TRBJ2-2; D gene: TRBD1; clone size: NA; V gene: TRBV12-3/TRBV12-4; CDR3 protein: CASSPTTGGITGELFF; CDR3 DNA: TGTGCCAGCAGTCCAACGACAGGGGGCATCACCGGGGAGCTGTTTTTT
J gene: TRBJ2-3; D gene: TRBD2; clone size: NA; V gene: TRBV7-2; CDR3 protein: CASSRGGRGTDTQYF; CDR3 DNA: TGTGCCAGCAGTCGCGGGGGGCGAGGCACAGATACGCAGTATTTT
J gene: TRBJ1-5; D gene: TRBD1; clone size: NA; V gene: TRBV5-4; CDR3 protein: CASSRDGQGQPQHF; CDR3 DNA: TGTGCCAGCAGCAGAGATGGACAGGGGCAGCCCCAGCATTTT
J gene: TRBJ2-7; D gene: NA; clone size: NA; V gene: TRBV10-3; CDR3 protein: CAAQGSSYEQYF; CDR3 DNA: TGTGCCGCACAAGGGAGCTCCTACGAGCAGTACTTC
J gene: TRBJ2-3; D gene: TRBD1; clone size: NA; V gene: TRBV3-1; CDR3 protein: CASSPTTGAADTQYF; CDR3 DNA: TGTGCCAGCAGCCCAACCACAGGGGCCGCAGATACGCAGTATTTT
J gene: TRBJ1-4; D gene: NA; clone size: many; V gene: TRBV10-3; CDR3 protein: CAISESARTLGEKLFF; CDR3 DNA: TGTGCCATCAGTGAGTCGGCGAGAACCCTGGGGGAAAAACTGTTTTTT
J gene: TRBJ2-3; D gene: NA; clone size: NA; V gene: TRBV12-3/TRBV12-4; CDR3 protein: CASSSNSRGRADTQYF; CDR3 DNA: TGTGCCAGCAGTTCAAACTCGCGGGGAAGGGCAGATACGCAGTATTTT
J gene: TRBJ2-7; D gene: TRBD2; clone size: few; V gene: TRBV5-1; CDR3 protein: CASSLALRTSGGYEQYF; CDR3 DNA: TGCGCCAGCAGCTTGGCCTTGAGGACTAGCGGGGGATACGAGCAGTACTTC
J gene: TRBJ2-3; D gene: TRBD1; clone size: many; V gene: TRBV20-1; CDR3 protein: CSARPRDRGADTQYF; CDR3 DNA: TGCAGTGCTAGACCCCGGGACAGGGGAGCAGATACGCAGTATTTT
J gene: TRBJ2-7; D gene: TRBD1; clone size: few; V gene: TRBV24-1; CDR3 protein: CATSEYDRDEQYF; CDR3 DNA: TGTGCCACCAGTGAATATGACAGGGACGAGCAGTACTTC
J gene: TRBJ2-7; D gene: NA; clone size: many; V gene: TRBV28; CDR3 protein: CASSPPGPVGSYEQYF; CDR3 DNA: TGTGCCAGCAGCCCACCGGGACCTGTGGGCTCCTACGAGCAGTACTTC
J gene: TRBJ2-4; D gene: NA; clone size: few; V gene: TRBV2; CDR3 protein: CASSSNYEWEHLKNIQYF; CDR3 DNA: TGTGCCAGCAGTTCCAACTACGAGTGGGAACATCTCAAAAACATTCAGTACTTC
J gene: TRBJ2-2; D gene: NA; clone size: NA; V gene: TRBV9; CDR3 protein: CASSAALLDTGELFF; CDR3 DNA: TGTGCCAGCAGCGCTGCTCTTCTTGACACCGGGGAGCTGTTTTTT
J gene: TRBJ2-7; D gene: TRBD1; clone size: NA; V gene: TRBV6-2/TRBV6-3; CDR3 protein: CASRTTGDYEQYF; CDR3 DNA: TGTGCCAGCAGAACGACAGGGGACTACGAGCAGTACTTC
J gene: TRBJ2-2; D gene: TRBD2; clone size: NA; V gene: TRBV4-2; CDR3 protein: CASSQGAGENTGELFF; CDR3 DNA: TGTGCCAGCAGCCAGGGAGCGGGGGAGAACACCGGGGAGCTGTTTTTT
J gene: TRBJ1-1; D gene: TRBD1; clone size: NA; V gene: TRBV7-3; CDR3 protein: CASSRGQGTEAFF; CDR3 DNA: TGTGCCAGCAGCCGGGGACAGGGGACTGAAGCTTTCTTT
J gene: TRBJ2-1; D gene: TRBD1; clone size: few; V gene: TRBV20-1; CDR3 protein: CSAGSRDRRSLEQFF; CDR3 DNA: TGCAGTGCTGGGAGCCGGGACAGGCGTTCCCTTGAGCAGTTCTTC